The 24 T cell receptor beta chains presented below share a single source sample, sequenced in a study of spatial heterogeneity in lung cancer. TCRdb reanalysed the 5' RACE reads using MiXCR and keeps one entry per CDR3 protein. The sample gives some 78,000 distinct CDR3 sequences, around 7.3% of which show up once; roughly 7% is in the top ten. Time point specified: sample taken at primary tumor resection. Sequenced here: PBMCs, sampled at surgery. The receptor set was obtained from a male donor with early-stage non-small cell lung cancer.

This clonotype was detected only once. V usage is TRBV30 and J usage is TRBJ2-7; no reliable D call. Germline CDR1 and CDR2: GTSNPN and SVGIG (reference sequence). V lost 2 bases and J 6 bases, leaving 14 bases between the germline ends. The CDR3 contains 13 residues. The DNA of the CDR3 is TGTGCCTGGAGTAGACTGACCTACGCCGAGCAGTACTTC. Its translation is CAWSRLTYAEQYF. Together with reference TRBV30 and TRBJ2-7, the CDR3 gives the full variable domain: SQTIHQWPATLVQPVGSPLSLECTVEGTSNPNLYWYRQAAGRGLQLLFYSVGIGQISSEVPQNLSASRPQDRQFILSSKKLLLSDSGFYLCAWSRLTYAEQYFGPGTRLTVT.

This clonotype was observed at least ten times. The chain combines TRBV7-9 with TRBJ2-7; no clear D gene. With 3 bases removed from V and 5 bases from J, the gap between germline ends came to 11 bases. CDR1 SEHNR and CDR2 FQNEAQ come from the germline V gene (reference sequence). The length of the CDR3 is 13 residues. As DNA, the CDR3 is TGTGCCAGCAGCTTCGGGTTCAACGACGAGCAGTACTTC. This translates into CASSFGFNDEQYF.

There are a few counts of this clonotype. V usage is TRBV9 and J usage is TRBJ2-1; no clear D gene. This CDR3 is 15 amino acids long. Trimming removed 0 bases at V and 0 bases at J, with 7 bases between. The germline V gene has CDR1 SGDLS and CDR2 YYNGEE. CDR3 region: CASSVGSSSYNEQFF. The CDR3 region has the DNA TGTGCCAGCAGCGTAGGCTCTAGCTCCTACAATGAGCAGTTCTTC. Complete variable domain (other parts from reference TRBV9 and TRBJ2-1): DSGVTQTPKHLITATGQRVTLRCSPRSGDLSVYWYQQSLDQGLQFLIQYYNGEERAKGNILERFSAQQFPDLHSELNLSSLELGDSALYFCASSVGSSSYNEQFFGPGTRLTVL.

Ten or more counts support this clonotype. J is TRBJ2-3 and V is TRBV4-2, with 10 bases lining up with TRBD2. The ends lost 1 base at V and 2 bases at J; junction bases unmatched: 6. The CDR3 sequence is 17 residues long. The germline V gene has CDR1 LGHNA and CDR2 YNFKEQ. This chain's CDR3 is CASSQGELAGTTDTQYF. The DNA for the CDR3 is TGTGCCAGCAGCCAAGGGGAACTAGCGGGGACCACAGATACGCAGTATTTT.

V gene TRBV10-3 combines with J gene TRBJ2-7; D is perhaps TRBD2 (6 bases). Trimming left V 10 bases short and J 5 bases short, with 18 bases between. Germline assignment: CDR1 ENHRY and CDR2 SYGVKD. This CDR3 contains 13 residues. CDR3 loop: CATGSGIGNEQYF. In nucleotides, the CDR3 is TGTGCCACAGGTAGCGGCATAGGGAACGAGCAGTACTTC.

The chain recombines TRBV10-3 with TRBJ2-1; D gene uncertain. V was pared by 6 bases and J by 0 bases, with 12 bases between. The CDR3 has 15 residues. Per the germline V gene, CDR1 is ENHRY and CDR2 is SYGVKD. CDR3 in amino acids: CAIRAFTSSYNEQFF. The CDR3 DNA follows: TGTGCCATCAGAGCTTTCACGAGCTCCTACAATGAGCAGTTCTTC.

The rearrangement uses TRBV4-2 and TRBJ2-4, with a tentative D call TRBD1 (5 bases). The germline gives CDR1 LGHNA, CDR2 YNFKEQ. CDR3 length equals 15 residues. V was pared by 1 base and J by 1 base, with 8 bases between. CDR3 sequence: CASSQVAGAKNIQYF. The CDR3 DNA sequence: TGTGCCAGCAGCCAAGTAGCAGGGGCCAAAAACATTCAGTACTTC.

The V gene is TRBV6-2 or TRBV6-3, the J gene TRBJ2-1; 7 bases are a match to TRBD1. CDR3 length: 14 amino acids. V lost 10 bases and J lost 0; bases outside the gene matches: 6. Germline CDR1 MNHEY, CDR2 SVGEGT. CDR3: CAIQDRSSYNEQFF. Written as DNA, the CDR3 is TGTGCCATCCAGGACAGGAGCTCCTACAATGAGCAGTTCTTC.

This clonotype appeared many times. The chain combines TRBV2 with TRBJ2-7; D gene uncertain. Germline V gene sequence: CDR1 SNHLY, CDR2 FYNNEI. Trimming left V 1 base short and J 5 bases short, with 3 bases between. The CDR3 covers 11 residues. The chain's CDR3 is CASSEVHEQYF. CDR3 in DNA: TGTGCCAGCAGTGAAGTCCACGAGCAGTACTTC. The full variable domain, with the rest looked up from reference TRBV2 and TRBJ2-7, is EPEVTQTPSHQVTQMGQEVILRCVPISNHLYFYWYRQILGQKVEFLVSFYNNEISEKSEIFDDQFSVERPDGSNFTLKIRSTKLEDSAMYFCASSEVHEQYFGPGTRLTVT.

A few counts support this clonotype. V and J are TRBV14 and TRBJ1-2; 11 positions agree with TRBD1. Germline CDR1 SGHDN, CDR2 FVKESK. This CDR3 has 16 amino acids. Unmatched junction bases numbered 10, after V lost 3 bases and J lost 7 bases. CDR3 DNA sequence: TGTGCCAGCAGCCAGGACAGGGGGCGAGGTAGTATTGGCTACACCTTC. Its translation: CASSQDRGRGSIGYTF.

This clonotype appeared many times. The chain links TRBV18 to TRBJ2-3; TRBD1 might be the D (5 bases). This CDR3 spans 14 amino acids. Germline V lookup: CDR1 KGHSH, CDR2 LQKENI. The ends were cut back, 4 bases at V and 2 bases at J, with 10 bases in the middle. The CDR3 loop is CASSQDRYTDTQYF. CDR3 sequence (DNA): TGTGCCAGCTCACAAGACAGATACACAGATACGCAGTATTTT.

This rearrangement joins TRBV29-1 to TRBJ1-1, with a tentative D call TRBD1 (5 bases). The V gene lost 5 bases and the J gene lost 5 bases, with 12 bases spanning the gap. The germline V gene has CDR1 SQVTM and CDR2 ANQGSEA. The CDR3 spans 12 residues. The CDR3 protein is CSVPTVGTEAFF. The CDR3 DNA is TGCAGCGTTCCGACAGTCGGGACTGAAGCTTTCTTT.

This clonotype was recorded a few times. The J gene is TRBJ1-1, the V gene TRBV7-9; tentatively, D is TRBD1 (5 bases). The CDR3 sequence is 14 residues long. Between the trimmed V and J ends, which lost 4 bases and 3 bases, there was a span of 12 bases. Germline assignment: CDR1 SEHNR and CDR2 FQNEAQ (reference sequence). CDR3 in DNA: TGTGCCAGCAGCTCGCAGGGAAGTGACACTGAAGCTTTCTTT. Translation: CASSSQGSDTEAFF. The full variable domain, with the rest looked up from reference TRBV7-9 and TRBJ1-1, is DTGVSQNPRHKITKRGQNVTFRCDPISEHNRLYWYRQTLGQGPEFLTYFQNEAQLEKSRLLSDRFSAERPKGSFSTLEIQRTEQGDSAMYLCASSSQGSDTEAFFGQGTRLTVV.

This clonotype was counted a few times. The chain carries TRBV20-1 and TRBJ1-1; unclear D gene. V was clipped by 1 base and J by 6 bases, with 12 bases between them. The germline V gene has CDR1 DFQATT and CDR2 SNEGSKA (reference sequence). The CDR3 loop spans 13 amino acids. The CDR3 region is CSARGPTKAEAFF. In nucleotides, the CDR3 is TGCAGTGCTAGAGGACCCACCAAGGCTGAAGCTTTCTTT.

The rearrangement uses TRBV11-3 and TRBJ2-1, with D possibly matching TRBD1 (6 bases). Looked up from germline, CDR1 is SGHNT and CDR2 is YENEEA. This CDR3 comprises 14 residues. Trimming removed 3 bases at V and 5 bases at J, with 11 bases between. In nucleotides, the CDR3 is TGTGCCAGCAGCTTCTTGGGACAACACAATGAGCAGTTCTTC. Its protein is CASSFLGQHNEQFF.

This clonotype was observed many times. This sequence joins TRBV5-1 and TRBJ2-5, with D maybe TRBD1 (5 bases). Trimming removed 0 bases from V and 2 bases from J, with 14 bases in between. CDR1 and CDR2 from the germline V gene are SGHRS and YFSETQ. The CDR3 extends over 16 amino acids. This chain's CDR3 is CASSLAVDMRQETQYF. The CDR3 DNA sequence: TGCGCCAGCAGCTTGGCCGTGGACATGAGGCAAGAGACCCAGTACTTC.

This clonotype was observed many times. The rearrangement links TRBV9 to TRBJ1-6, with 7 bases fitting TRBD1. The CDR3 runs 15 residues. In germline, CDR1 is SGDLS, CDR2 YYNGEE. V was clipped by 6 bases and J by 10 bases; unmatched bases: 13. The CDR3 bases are TGTGCCAGCACCCAGGGGGACGCCATAGGGTCACCCCTCCACTTT. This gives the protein CASTQGDAIGSPLHF.

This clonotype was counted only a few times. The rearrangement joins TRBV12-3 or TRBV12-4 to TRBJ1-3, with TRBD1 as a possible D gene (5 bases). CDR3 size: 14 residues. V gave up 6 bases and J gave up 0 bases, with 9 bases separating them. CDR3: CASRLQASGNTIYF. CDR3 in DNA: TGTGCCAGCAGGTTACAGGCCTCTGGAAACACCATATATTTT.

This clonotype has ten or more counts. In DNA, the CDR3 is TGTGCCAGCAGCCGCAGGGGGCCGAGGGAGACCCAGTACTTC. It is translated as CASSRRGPRETQYF. The rearrangement uses TRBV11-1 and TRBJ2-5; TRBD1 matches 8 bases. The length of the CDR3 is 14 residues. J lost 5 bases, V lost 5 bases, and 7 bases had no gene match. Germline CDR1 reads SGHAT; CDR2 reads FQDESV (reference sequence).

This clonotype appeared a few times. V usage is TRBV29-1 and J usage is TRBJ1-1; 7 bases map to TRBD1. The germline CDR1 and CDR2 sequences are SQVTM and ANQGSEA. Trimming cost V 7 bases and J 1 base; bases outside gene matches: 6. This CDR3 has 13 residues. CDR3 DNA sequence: TGCAGCGCCACGGGACAGCAGAACACTGAAGCTTTCTTT. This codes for CSATGQQNTEAFF.

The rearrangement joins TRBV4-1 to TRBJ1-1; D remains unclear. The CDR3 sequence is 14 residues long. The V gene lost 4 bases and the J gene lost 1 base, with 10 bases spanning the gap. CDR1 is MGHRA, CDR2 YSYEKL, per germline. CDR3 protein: CASSPTPGNTEAFF. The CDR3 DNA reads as TGCGCCAGCAGCCCCACCCCAGGGAACACTGAAGCTTTCTTT.

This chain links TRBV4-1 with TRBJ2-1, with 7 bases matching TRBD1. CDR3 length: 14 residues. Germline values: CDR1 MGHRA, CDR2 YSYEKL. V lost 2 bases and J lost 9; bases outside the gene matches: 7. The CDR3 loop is CASSQPTGVGEQFF. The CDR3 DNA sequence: TGCGCCAGCAGCCAACCAACAGGGGTGGGTGAGCAGTTCTTC.

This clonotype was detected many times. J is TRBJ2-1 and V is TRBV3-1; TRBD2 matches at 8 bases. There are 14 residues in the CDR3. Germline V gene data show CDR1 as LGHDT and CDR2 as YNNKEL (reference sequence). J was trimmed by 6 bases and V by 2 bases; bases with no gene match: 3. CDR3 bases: TGTGCCAGCAGCCAATGGACTAGCTTCAATGAGCAGTTCTTC. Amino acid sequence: CASSQWTSFNEQFF.

CDR3 sequence: CASRLGQNTDTQYF. CDR3 bases: TGTGCCAGCAGGCTGGGACAGAACACAGATACGCAGTATTTT. This chain connects TRBV27 to TRBJ2-3, with TRBD1 identical over 7 bases. After removal of 6 bases from V and 2 bases from J, the junction contained 5 bases not matched to a gene. Per the germline V gene, CDR1 is MNHEY and CDR2 is SMNVEV (reference sequence). The length of the CDR3 is 14 residues.